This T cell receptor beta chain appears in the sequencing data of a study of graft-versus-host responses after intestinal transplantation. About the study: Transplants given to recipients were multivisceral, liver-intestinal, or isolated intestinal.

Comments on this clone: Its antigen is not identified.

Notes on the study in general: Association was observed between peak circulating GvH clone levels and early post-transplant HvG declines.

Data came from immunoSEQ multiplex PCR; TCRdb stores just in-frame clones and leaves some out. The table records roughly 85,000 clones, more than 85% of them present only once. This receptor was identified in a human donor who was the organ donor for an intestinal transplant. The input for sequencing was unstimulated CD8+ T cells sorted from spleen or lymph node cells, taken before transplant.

The CDR3 nucleotides are TGTGCCAGCAGCTTTTCCGGGAACACACCCCAAGAGACCCAGTACTTC. Amino acid sequence: CASSFSGNTPQETQYF. This chain joins TRBV13 and TRBJ2-5, with D possibly being TRBD2 (5 bases). V lost 3 bases and J lost 1, with 15 bases in between. The germline V gene encodes CDR1 PRHDT and CDR2 FYEKMQ (reference sequence). There are 16 residues in the CDR3.